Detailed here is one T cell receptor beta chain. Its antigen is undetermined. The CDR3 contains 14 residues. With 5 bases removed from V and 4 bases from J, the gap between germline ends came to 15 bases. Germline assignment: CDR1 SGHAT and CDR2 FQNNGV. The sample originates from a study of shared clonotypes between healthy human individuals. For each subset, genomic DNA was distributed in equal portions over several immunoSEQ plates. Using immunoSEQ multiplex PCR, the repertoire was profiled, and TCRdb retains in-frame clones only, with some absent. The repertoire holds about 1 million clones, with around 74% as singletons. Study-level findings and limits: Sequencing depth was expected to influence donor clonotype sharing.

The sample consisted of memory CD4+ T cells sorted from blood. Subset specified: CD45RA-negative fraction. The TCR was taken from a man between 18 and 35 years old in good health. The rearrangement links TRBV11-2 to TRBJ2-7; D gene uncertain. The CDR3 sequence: CASSVLIGRYEQYF. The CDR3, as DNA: TGTGCCAGCAGCGTTCTAATTGGAAGATACGAGCAGTACTTC.